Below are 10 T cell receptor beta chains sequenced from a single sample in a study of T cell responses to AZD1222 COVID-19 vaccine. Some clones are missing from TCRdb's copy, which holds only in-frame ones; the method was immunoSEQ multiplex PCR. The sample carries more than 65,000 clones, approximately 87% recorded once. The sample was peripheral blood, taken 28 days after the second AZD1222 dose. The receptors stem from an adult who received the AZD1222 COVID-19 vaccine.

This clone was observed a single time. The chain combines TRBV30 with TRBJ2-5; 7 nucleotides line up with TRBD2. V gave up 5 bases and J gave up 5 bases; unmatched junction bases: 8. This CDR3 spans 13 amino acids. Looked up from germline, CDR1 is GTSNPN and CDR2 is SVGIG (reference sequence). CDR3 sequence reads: CAWAGRTRETQYF. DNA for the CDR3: TGTGCCTGGGCCGGGCGGACTAGGGAGACCCAGTACTTC.

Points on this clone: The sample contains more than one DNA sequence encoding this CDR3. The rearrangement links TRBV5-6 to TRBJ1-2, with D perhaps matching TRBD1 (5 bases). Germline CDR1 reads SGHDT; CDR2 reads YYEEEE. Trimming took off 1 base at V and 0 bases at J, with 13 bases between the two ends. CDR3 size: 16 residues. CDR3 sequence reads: CASSLIFQGANYGYTF. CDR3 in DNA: TGTGCCAGCAGCTTGATTTTCCAGGGAGCTAACTATGGCTACACCTTC.

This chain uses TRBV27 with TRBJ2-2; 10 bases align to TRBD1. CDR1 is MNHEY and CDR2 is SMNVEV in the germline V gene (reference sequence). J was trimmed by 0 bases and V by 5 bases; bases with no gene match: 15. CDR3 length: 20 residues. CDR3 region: CASSLLPPTGGLANTGELFF. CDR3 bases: TGTGCCAGCAGTCTCCTTCCCCCGACAGGGGGCCTAGCGAACACCGGGGAGCTGTTTTTT.

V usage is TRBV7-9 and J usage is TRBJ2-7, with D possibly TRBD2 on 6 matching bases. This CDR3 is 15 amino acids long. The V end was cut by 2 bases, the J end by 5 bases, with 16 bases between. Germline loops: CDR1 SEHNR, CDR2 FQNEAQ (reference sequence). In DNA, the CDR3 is TGTGCCAGCAGCTTATTGGCGGGACTGATCCACGAGCAGTACTTC. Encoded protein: CASSLLAGLIHEQYF. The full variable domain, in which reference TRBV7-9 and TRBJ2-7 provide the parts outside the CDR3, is DTGVSQNPRHKITKRGQNVTFRCDPISEHNRLYWYRQTLGQGPEFLTYFQNEAQLEKSRLLSDRFSAERPKGSFSTLEIQRTEQGDSAMYLCASSLLAGLIHEQYFGPGTRLTVT.

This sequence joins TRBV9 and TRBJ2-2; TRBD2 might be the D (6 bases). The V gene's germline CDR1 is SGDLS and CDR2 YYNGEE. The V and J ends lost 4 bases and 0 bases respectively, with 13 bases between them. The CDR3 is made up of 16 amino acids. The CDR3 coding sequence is TGTGCCAGCAGCCCTCCCATAGCGGCGAACACCGGGGAGCTGTTTTTT. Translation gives CASSPPIAANTGELFF.

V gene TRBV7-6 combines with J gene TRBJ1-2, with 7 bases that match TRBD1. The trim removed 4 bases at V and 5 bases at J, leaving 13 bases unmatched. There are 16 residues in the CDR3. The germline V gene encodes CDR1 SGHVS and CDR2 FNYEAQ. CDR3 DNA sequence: TGTGCCAGCAGCTCCATGACAGGGCCCCAGGGATATGGCTACACCTTC. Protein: CASSSMTGPQGYGYTF.

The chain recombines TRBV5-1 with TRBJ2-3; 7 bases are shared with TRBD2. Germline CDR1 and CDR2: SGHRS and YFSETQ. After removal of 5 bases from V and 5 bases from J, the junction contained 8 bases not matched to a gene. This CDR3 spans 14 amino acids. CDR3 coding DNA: TGCGCCAGCAGATGGGCGGGAGAGGGAGATACGCAGTATTTT. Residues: CASRWAGEGDTQYF.

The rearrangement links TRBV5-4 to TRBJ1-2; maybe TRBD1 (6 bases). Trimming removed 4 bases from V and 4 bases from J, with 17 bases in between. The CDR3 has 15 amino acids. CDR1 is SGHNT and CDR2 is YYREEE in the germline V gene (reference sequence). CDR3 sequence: CASSNGGGLGYGYTF. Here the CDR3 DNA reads TGTGCCAGCAGCAACGGGGGGGGCTTAGGCTATGGCTACACCTTC.

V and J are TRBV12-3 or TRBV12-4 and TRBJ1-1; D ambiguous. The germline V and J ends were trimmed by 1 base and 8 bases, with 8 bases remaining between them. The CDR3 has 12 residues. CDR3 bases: TGTGCCAGCAGTTTAGGCAGGTTAGAAGCTTTCTTT. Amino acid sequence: CASSLGRLEAFF.

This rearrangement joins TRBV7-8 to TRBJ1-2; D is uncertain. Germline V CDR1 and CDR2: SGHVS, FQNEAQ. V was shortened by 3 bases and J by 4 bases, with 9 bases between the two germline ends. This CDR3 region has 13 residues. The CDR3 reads CASSFEDSYGYTF. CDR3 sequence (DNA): TGTGCCAGCAGCTTTGAGGATTCCTATGGCTACACCTTC.